This T cell receptor (beta chain) derives from a study of T-cell memory formation after mild COVID-19. The CDR3 totals 12 residues. Germline loops: CDR1 SGHNT, CDR2 YYREEE (reference sequence). V was trimmed by 4 bases and J by 9 bases, leaving 11 bases between them. This clonotype was counted ten times or more. TCRdb re-called the 5' RACE reads through MiXCR, storing one row per CDR3 protein. Of around 300,000 distinct CDR3 sequences listed, roughly 18% are singletons. The source of this sequence is a man aged 18-30 years who had mild COVID-19 (a few samples of this study predate the infection). Cell type and time point are not known. Sequencing input: PBMCs or a T cell subset sorted from them (not recorded which). This chain connects TRBV5-4 to TRBJ2-1; D gene ambiguous. The CDR3 nucleotides are TGTGCCAGCAGCGACGAGAATGTTGAGCAGTTCTTC. Residues: CASSDENVEQFF.